This TCR beta chain was recorded in a study of CD8 T cells in Susac syndrome. Points from the study as a whole: Acknowledgment was made by the study that its TCR sequencing and HLA analysis involved a relatively small number of individuals.

On this clonotype: Antigen specificity is unknown.

After extraction with the RNeasy kit, roughly 0.45 to 1 ug of the RNA was reverse transcribed using random hexamers. The authors amplified TCR beta CDR3 across 54 Vbeta and 13 Jbeta using immunoSEQ multiplex PCR. In TCRdb, the immunoSEQ multiplex PCR reads were re-called with MiXCR into one record per CDR3 protein. The sample lists a few hundred thousand distinct CDR3 sequences; about nine tenths were seen once. Control patients had untreated stable or active relapsing-remitting multiple sclerosis by revised McDonald criteria. Trimming cost V 1 base and J 0 bases, with 3 bases left between them. This CDR3 spans 13 amino acids. Germline loops: CDR1 DFQATT, CDR2 SNEGSKA (reference sequence).

Sequencing was performed on CD8+ T cells from PBMCs. The rearrangement links TRBV20-1 to TRBJ2-2; D is unclear. The TCR originated in a human donor with multiple sclerosis. CDR3 coding DNA: TGCAGTGCTAGAGCCCCGAACACCGGGGAGCTGTTTTTT. Protein product: CSARAPNTGELFF.